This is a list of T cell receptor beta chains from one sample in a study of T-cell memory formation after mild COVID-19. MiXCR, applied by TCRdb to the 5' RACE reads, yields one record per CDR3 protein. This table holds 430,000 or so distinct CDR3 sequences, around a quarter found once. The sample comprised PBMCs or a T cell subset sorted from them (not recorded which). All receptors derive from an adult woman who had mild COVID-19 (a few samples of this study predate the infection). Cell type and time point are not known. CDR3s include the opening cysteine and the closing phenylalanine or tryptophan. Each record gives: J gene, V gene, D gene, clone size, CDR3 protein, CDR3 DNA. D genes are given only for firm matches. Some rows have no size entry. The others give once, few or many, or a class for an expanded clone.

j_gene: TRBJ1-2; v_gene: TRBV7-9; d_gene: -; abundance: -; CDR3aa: CASSRKGGNYGYTF; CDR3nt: TGTGCCAGCAGCCGAAAGGGGGGCAACTATGGCTACACCTTC
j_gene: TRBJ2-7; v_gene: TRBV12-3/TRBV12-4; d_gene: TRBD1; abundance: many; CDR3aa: CASSSFGQGEQYF; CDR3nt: TGTGCCAGCAGTTCCTTTGGACAGGGTGAGCAGTACTTC
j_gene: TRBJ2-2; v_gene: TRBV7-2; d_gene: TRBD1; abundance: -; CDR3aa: CASSLSLDRGTGELFF; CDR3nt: TGTGCCAGCAGCTTGTCCCTGGACAGGGGCACCGGGGAGCTGTTTTTT
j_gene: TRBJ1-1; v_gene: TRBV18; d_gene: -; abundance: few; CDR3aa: CASSPSIRNTEAFF; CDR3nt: TGTGCCAGCTCCCCATCGATTAGGAACACTGAAGCTTTCTTT
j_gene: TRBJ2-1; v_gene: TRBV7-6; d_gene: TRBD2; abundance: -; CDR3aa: CASSLVGLAGRSSYNEQFF; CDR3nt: TGTGCCAGCAGCTTAGTGGGGCTAGCGGGCCGGAGCTCCTACAATGAGCAGTTCTTC
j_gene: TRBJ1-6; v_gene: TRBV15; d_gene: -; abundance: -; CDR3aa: CATSRGPAPLHF; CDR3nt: TGTGCCACCAGCAGAGGCCCTGCACCCCTCCACTTT
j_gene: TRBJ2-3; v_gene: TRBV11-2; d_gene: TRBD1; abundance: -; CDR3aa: CASSSGVWGQSTDTQYF; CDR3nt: TGTGCCAGCAGCTCGGGTGTTTGGGGACAGAGCACAGATACGCAGTATTTT
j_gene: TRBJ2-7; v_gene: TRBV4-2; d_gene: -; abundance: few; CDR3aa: CASSQGAQGEQYF; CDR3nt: TGTGCCAGCAGCCAAGGGGCTCAAGGCGAGCAGTACTTC
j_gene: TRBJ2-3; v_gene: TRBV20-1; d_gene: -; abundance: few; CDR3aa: CSSSLRTDTQYF; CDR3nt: TGCAGTTCTAGCCTGCGCACAGATACGCAGTATTTT
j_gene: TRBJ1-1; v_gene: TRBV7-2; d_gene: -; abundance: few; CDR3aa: CASSLVGVSEAFF; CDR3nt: TGTGCCAGCAGCTTAGTGGGCGTTTCTGAAGCTTTCTTT
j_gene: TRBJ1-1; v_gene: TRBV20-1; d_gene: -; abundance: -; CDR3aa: CSATFSGNTEAFF; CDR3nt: TGCAGTGCTACTTTCTCCGGGAACACTGAAGCTTTCTTT
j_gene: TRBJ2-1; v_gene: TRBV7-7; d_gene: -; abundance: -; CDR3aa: CASSEAPGTLNEQFF; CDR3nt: TGTGCTAGCAGCGAGGCCCCCGGGACCCTCAATGAGCAGTTCTTC
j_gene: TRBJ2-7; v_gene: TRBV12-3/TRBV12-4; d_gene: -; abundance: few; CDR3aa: CASSWRGPSYEQYF; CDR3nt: TGTGCCAGCAGTTGGCGCGGGCCATCCTACGAGCAGTACTTC
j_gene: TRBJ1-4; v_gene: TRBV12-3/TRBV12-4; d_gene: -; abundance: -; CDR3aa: CASRLGGANEKLFF; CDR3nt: TGTGCCAGCAGACTGGGGGGGGCTAATGAAAAACTGTTTTTT
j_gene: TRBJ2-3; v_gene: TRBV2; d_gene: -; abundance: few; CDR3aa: CASSDGSSPDTQYF; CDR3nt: TGTGCCAGCAGTGACGGATCCTCACCCGATACGCAGTATTTT
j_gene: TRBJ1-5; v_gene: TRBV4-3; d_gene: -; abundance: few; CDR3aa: CASSAGKYSNQPQHF; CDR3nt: TGCGCCAGCAGCGCAGGAAAATATAGCAATCAGCCCCAGCATTTT
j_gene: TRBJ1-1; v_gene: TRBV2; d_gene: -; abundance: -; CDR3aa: CASSEQYRYTEAFF; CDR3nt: TGTGCCAGCAGTGAACAGTACAGGTACACTGAAGCTTTCTTT
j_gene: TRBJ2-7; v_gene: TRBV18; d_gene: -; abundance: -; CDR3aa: CASSPIGDEQYF; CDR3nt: TGTGCCAGCTCACCAATAGGGGATGAGCAGTACTTC
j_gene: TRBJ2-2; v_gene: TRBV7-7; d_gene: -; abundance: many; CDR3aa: CASRGRGDTGELFF; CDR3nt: TGTGCCAGCCGGGGCAGGGGTGACACCGGGGAGCTGTTTTTT
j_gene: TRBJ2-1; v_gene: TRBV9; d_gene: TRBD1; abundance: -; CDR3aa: CASSAADRGLGEQFF; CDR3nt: TGTGCCAGCAGCGCAGCGGACAGGGGGCTTGGAGAGCAGTTCTTC
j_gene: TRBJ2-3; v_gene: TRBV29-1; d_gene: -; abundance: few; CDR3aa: CSVPFFTDTQYF; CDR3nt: TGCAGCGTCCCATTTTTCACAGATACGCAGTATTTT
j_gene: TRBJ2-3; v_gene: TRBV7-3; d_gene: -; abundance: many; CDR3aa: CASSRGGSTDTQYF; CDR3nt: TGTGCCAGCAGCCGGGGCGGGAGCACAGATACGCAGTATTTT
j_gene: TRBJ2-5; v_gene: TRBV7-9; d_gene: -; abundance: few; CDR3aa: CASSLVGVSQETQYF; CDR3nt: TGTGCCAGCAGCTTAGTAGGGGTGTCCCAAGAGACCCAGTACTTC